Sequencing of this T cell receptor (beta chain) was carried out in a study of T cells in Graves' hyperthyroidism and ophthalmopathy. General observations from the study: Researchers found most expanded thyroid clonotypes above 0.001 in blood as well.

Under 3 months was the duration of disease in ophthalmopathy patients, who also had a Clinical Activity Score of at least 3 and a NOSPECS grade of at least 4. This CDR3 is 15 amino acids long. Per the germline V gene, CDR1 is MGHDK and CDR2 is SYGVNS. Amplification of TCR beta CDR3 regions used RNA as the template. During a first-round RT-PCR of the TCR CDR3, the HTBI primer set was used. TCRdb re-called the multiplex PCR reads through MiXCR, storing one row per CDR3 protein. The table has 400,000 to 450,000 distinct CDR3 sequences, roughly 14% seen once. On this clonotype itself: What it binds is unknown. The junction departs from germline at one end; a sequencing error may be responsible.

The sample consisted of blood. The chain couples TRBV25-1 to TRBJ2-2; D remains ambiguous. This clonotype originated in a man aged 18 to 35 with Graves' ophthalmopathy. DNA for the CDR3: TGTGCCAGCAGAGAATTTTCGAGCTCCACCGGGGAGCTGTTTTTT. It is translated as CASREFSSSTGELFF.